The 18 T cell receptor beta chains reported below all come from one sample, sequenced in a study of OX40 agonist ivuxolimab in advanced cancers. Sequencing was performed with immunoSEQ multiplex PCR; in TCRdb, only in-frame clones are kept and a portion is missing. Of roughly 91,000 clones in the sample, about 96% were seen once. Sequencing used CD4+ or CD8+ T cells sorted from blood, obtained in a trial of the OX40 agonist ivuxolimab. These receptors were collected from an adult with an advanced solid tumor such as melanoma, head and neck, liver or kidney cancer.

CDR3 residues: CSVLLAGGTPSYNEQFF. DNA for the CDR3: TGCAGCGTTTTACTAGCGGGGGGTACTCCTTCCTACAATGAGCAGTTCTTC. This sequence joins TRBV29-1 and TRBJ2-1, with 12 bases identical to TRBD2. V dropped 5 bases and J dropped 1; count of bases not matched to a gene: 9. Germline CDR1 reads SQVTM; CDR2 reads ANQGSEA. This CDR3 has 17 residues.

The chain recombines TRBV11-2 with TRBJ2-5; D possibly corresponds to TRBD2 (7 bases). The germline V and J ends were trimmed by 4 bases and 5 bases, with 11 bases remaining between them. Per the germline V gene, CDR1 is SGHAT and CDR2 is FQNNGV. The CDR3 consists of 13 residues. This CDR3 reads CASSSRGGETQYF. Written as DNA, the CDR3 is TGTGCCAGCAGCTCGAGGGGGGGTGAGACCCAGTACTTC.

This clone occurred once. The chain joins TRBV6-4 to TRBJ2-5; tentative D call: TRBD2 (6 bases). V was shortened by 8 bases and J by 3 bases, with 19 bases between the two germline ends. CDR1 and CDR2 (germline): MRHNA, SNTAGT. This CDR3 comprises 15 residues. CDR3 amino acids: CASGGASVGEETQYF. The CDR3 DNA is TGTGCCAGCGGAGGGGCTAGCGTGGGAGAAGAGACCCAGTACTTC.

V usage is TRBV7-3 and J usage is TRBJ1-4; D gene uncertain. V gave up 2 bases and J gave up 1 base, with 14 bases separating them. Germline V CDR1 and CDR2: SGHTA, FQGTGA. This CDR3 region has 17 residues. The CDR3 reads CASSLAASQRTNEKLFF. CDR3 bases: TGTGCCAGCAGCTTAGCAGCCAGCCAAAGAACTAATGAAAAACTGTTTTTT. The full variable domain, its missing parts supplied by reference TRBV7-3 and TRBJ1-4, is GAGVSQTPSNKVTEKGKYVELRCDPISGHTALYWYRQSLGQGPEFLIYFQGTGAADDSGLPNDRFFAVRPEGSVSTLKIQRTERGDSAVYLCASSLAASQRTNEKLFFGSGTQLSVL.

CDR3 sequence: CASSYSTGERIYEQYF. CDR3 sequence (DNA): TGTGCCAGCAGTTACTCGACAGGAGAGCGGATCTACGAGCAGTACTTC. The chain combines TRBV6-5 with TRBJ2-7; D may be TRBD1 (6 bases). The CDR3 contains 16 residues. The germline gives CDR1 MNHEY, CDR2 SVGAGI. V was shortened by 0 bases and J by 3 bases, with 15 bases between the two germline ends.

The chain couples TRBV6-5 to TRBJ1-1, with unresolved D. The CDR3 has 14 amino acids. V lost 6 bases to trimming and J lost 4 bases, with 15 bases between them. Per the germline V gene, CDR1 is MNHEY and CDR2 is SVGAGI. CDR3 amino acids: CASSPVEEGTEAFF. CDR3 DNA: TGTGCCAGCAGCCCCGTAGAGGAGGGCACTGAAGCTTTCTTT.

Here the CDR3 reads CATRLDAPQETQYF. In DNA, the CDR3 is TGTGCCACCAGGCTGGACGCACCACAGGAGACCCAGTACTTC. This chain joins TRBV28 and TRBJ2-5; D gene unclear. From germline, CDR1 is MDHEN and CDR2 SYDVKM. The CDR3 contains 14 residues. The V end was cut by 10 bases, the J end by 5 bases, with 20 bases between.

V is TRBV14 and J is TRBJ1-2; D is unresolved. Trimming removed 6 bases from V and 0 bases from J, with 8 bases in between. Germline V lookup: CDR1 SGHDN, CDR2 FVKESK. The CDR3 contains 13 residues. This chain's CDR3 is CASRGSANYGYTF. In nucleotides, the CDR3 is TGTGCCAGCAGGGGTTCCGCTAACTATGGCTACACCTTC. Supplemented by reference TRBV14 and TRBJ1-2, the full variable domain reads EAGVTQFPSHSVIEKGQTVTLRCDPISGHDNLYWYRRVMGKEIKFLLHFVKESKQDESGMPNNRFLAERTGGTYSTLKVQPAELEDSGVYFCASRGSANYGYTFGSGTRLTVV.

The chain couples TRBV7-9 to TRBJ2-3; TRBD2 is a possible D gene (5 bases). CDR1 is SEHNR and CDR2 is FQNEAQ in the germline V gene (reference sequence). V was clipped by 4 bases and J by 3 bases, with 17 bases between them. This CDR3 is built from 16 residues. The DNA of the CDR3 is TGTGCCAGCAGCTCGGGGTCTGGGATCGGGACAGATACGCAGTATTTT. Residues: CASSSGSGIGTDTQYF.

This chain connects TRBV7-8 to TRBJ2-7, with 9 bases lining up with TRBD2. CDR1 and CDR2 (germline): SGHVS, FQNEAQ. This CDR3 spans 15 amino acids. Unmatched junction bases numbered 7, after V lost 5 bases and J lost 2 bases. In DNA form, the CDR3 reads TGTGCCAGCAGCGAGCGGGGGGCAGGGGCCTACGAGCAGTACTTC. Translated, it gives CASSERGAGAYEQYF.

This clone was recorded once. The chain uses TRBV2 and TRBJ1-1; D remains ambiguous. CDR3 size: 13 residues. CDR1 is SNHLY, CDR2 FYNNEI, per germline. Trimming stripped 4 bases from V and 6 bases from J, with 12 bases between. In DNA, the CDR3 is TGTGCCAGCAGTGGGCGGTTAAGCGCTGAAGCTTTCTTT. Protein sequence: CASSGRLSAEAFF.

This sequence joins TRBV7-9 and TRBJ2-7, with D maybe TRBD1 (6 bases). This CDR3 spans 15 amino acids. CDR1 is SEHNR and CDR2 is FQNEAQ in the germline V gene (reference sequence). The germline V and J ends were trimmed by 5 bases and 0 bases, with 14 bases remaining between them. CDR3 in amino acids: CASSPRLGASYEQYF. DNA for the CDR3: TGTGCCAGCAGCCCGCGGTTGGGGGCCTCCTACGAGCAGTACTTC.

The CDR3: CASSRADQGPAFPFGNEQFF. The CDR3 bases are TGCGCCAGCAGCCGCGCTGACCAGGGCCCAGCTTTCCCTTTTGGCAATGAGCAGTTCTTC. The V gene is TRBV4-3, the J gene TRBJ2-1, with a possible D match to TRBD1 (5 bases). Germline CDR1 is LGHNA and CDR2 is YSLEER. The CDR3 spans 20 residues. The ends were cut back, 4 bases at V and 6 bases at J, with 31 bases in the middle.

The rearrangement joins TRBV7-9 to TRBJ1-1; 12 nucleotides line up with TRBD1. Germline V gene lookup returns CDR1 SEHNR and CDR2 FQNEAQ (reference sequence). This CDR3 has 16 residues. The junction had 1 base not matched to a gene; V was cut back by 1 base and J by 1 base. In DNA form, the CDR3 reads TGTGCCAGCAGCTTAGAGGGACAGGGGGCGAACACTGAAGCTTTCTTT. Protein sequence: CASSLEGQGANTEAFF.

The chain carries TRBV19 and TRBJ1-1; TRBD1 might be the D (6 bases). V lost 4 bases and J lost 6, with 12 bases in between. The CDR3 has 13 residues. CDR1 LNHDA and CDR2 SQIVND come from the germline V gene (reference sequence). The CDR3 is CASSRRGWAEAFF. Here the CDR3 DNA reads TGTGCCAGTAGTAGAAGGGGGTGGGCTGAAGCTTTCTTT.

As for this clone: Different DNA sequences within this sample yield the same CDR3. V usage is TRBV9 and J usage is TRBJ1-1; TRBD1 matches 8 bases. The CDR3 totals 16 residues. V lost 2 bases, J lost 3 bases, and 9 bases stayed unmatched. Germline loops: CDR1 SGDLS, CDR2 YYNGEE. The CDR3 DNA reads TGTGCCAGCAGCGTTAGGCCAGGGGGCGCGTACACTGAAGCTTTCTTT. It codes for CASSVRPGGAYTEAFF. Combining the CDR3 with reference TRBV9 and TRBJ1-1 gives the whole variable domain DSGVTQTPKHLITATGQRVTLRCSPRSGDLSVYWYQQSLDQGLQFLIQYYNGEERAKGNILERFSAQQFPDLHSELNLSSLELGDSALYFCASSVRPGGAYTEAFFGQGTRLTVV.

This clone was seen once. The V call is TRBV5-6, the J call TRBJ2-7; 8 bases map to TRBD1. Germline V gene data show CDR1 as SGHDT and CDR2 as YYEEEE. V dropped 5 bases and J dropped 0; count of bases not matched to a gene: 7. The CDR3 loop spans 15 amino acids. The CDR3 sequence: CASSWGQASSYEQYF. The CDR3 region has the DNA TGTGCCAGCAGTTGGGGACAGGCTAGCTCCTACGAGCAGTACTTC.

The genes are TRBV28 and TRBJ1-1; perhaps TRBD1 as D (5 bases). The germline V gene encodes CDR1 MDHEN and CDR2 SYDVKM. The CDR3 contains 16 residues. Trimming pared 0 bases from V and 1 base from J, leaving 12 bases between. CDR3 loop: CASSLWGGVSNTEAFF. CDR3 nucleotide sequence: TGTGCCAGCAGTTTATGGGGGGGTGTTTCGAACACTGAAGCTTTCTTT.